The 19 T cell receptor beta chains below come from one sample, sequenced in a study of CD8+ T cells in alopecia areata. Treatment noted: oral pan-JAK inhibitor, 5-10 mg twice daily. Alopecia areata patients had lesional scalp punch biopsies and peripheral blood taken from them. Extraction and reverse transcription of RNA yielded cDNA as the sequencing template. Assay used: immunoSEQ multiplex PCR; TCRdb lists only in-frame clones, some missing. The sample shows 15,000 to 20,000 clones, 59% of them seen only once. Sequencing was performed on skin, taken at week 4, from a patient treated with tofacitinib. The source of these receptors is a human donor with alopecia areata.

This rearrangement joins TRBV7-6 to TRBJ2-7; possible D gene TRBD2, 5 bases. Trimming removed 3 bases from V and 4 bases from J, with 13 bases in between. The CDR3 runs to 14 residues. In germline, CDR1 is SGHVS, CDR2 FNYEAQ. The CDR3 loop is CASSFGGSGYEQYF. CDR3 nucleotide sequence: TGTGCCAGCAGCTTCGGCGGATCGGGGTACGAGCAGTACTTC.

This clone was found a few times. This chain joins TRBV19 and TRBJ2-2, with TRBD2 identical over 11 bases. With 3 bases clipped from V and 4 bases from J, the junction kept 4 bases outside the gene matches. Looked up from germline, CDR1 is LNHDA and CDR2 is SQIVND (reference sequence). This CDR3 comprises 16 residues. The CDR3 DNA sequence: TGTGCCAGTAGTATTAGCGGGGGGGCGAGCACCGGGGAGCTGTTTTTT. This sequence encodes CASSISGGASTGELFF.

The rearrangement uses TRBV29-1 and TRBJ1-4, with D unresolved. The germline V gene encodes CDR1 SQVTM and CDR2 ANQGSEA. Trimming shortened V by 5 bases and J by 4 bases, and 8 bases separated the two germline ends. This CDR3 is 12 amino acids long. CDR3 residues: CSVTEYNEKLFF. The CDR3 bases are TGCAGCGTTACGGAGTATAATGAAAAACTGTTTTTT.

This chain links TRBV18 with TRBJ2-7; 15 bases line up with TRBD2. The ends lost 6 bases at V and 6 bases at J; junction bases unmatched: 12. Germline assignment: CDR1 KGHSH and CDR2 LQKENI. The CDR3 consists of 17 residues. The CDR3 DNA reads as TGTGCCAGCTCGAAGATCCCGGGACTAGCGGGGGGATCCGAGCAGTACTTC. This translates into CASSKIPGLAGGSEQYF.

The genes are TRBV7-3 and TRBJ1-1, with TRBD1 as a possible D gene (5 bases). Germline assignment: CDR1 SGHTA and CDR2 FQGTGA. Between the trimmed V and J ends, which lost 5 bases and 4 bases, there was a span of 14 bases. There are 14 residues in the CDR3. The CDR3 protein is CASSPDGGSTEAFF. In DNA form, the CDR3 reads TGTGCCAGCAGCCCCGATGGGGGAAGCACTGAAGCTTTCTTT. Full variable domain (missing parts from reference TRBV7-3 and TRBJ1-1): GAGVSQTPSNKVTEKGKYVELRCDPISGHTALYWYRQSLGQGPEFLIYFQGTGAADDSGLPNDRFFAVRPEGSVSTLKIQRTERGDSAVYLCASSPDGGSTEAFFGQGTRLTVV.

This sequence joins TRBV28 and TRBJ1-2; D remains unclear. This CDR3 contains 13 residues. The germline V gene has CDR1 MDHEN and CDR2 SYDVKM. The V end was cut by 2 bases, the J end by 6 bases, with 10 bases between. CDR3 in amino acids: CASSLLGGHGYTF. Written as DNA, the CDR3 is TGTGCCAGCAGTTTACTGGGAGGCCATGGCTACACCTTC.

This chain connects TRBV28 to TRBJ1-2; D is possibly TRBD1 (5 bases). There are 13 residues in the CDR3. Between the trimmed V and J ends, which lost 6 bases and 2 bases, there was a span of 10 bases. Germline V gene data show CDR1 as MDHEN and CDR2 as SYDVKM. The CDR3 spells CASSLGANYGYTF. The CDR3 DNA follows: TGTGCCAGCAGCTTAGGGGCCAACTATGGCTACACCTTC.

The CDR3 DNA sequence: TGTGCCAGCTCACCAGCGCAGGGCGGTAGGTGGGCTGAAGCTTTCTTT. This codes for CASSPAQGGRWAEAFF. The rearrangement links TRBV18 to TRBJ1-1; TRBD1 might be the D (5 bases). This CDR3 has 16 amino acids. V was trimmed by 2 bases and J by 6 bases, leaving 19 bases between them. Per the germline V gene, CDR1 is KGHSH and CDR2 is LQKENI.

The rearrangement links TRBV28 to TRBJ1-1; tentatively, D is TRBD1 (6 bases). Germline loops: CDR1 MDHEN, CDR2 SYDVKM. The V end lost 2 bases, the J end lost 3 bases, and 19 bases lay between the germline ends. There are 17 residues in the CDR3. CDR3 protein: CASSLVLRGRWDTEAFF. The CDR3 DNA sequence: TGTGCCAGCAGTTTAGTTCTCAGGGGCCGGTGGGACACTGAAGCTTTCTTT. Filled out from reference TRBV28 and TRBJ1-1, the complete variable domain reads DVKVTQSSRYLVKRTGEKVFLECVQDMDHENMFWYRQDPGLGLRLIYFSYDVKMKEKGDIPEGYSVSREKKERFSLILESASTNQTSMYLCASSLVLRGRWDTEAFFGQGTRLTVV.

This clone was seen only a few times. The J gene is TRBJ1-4, the V gene TRBV27; D perhaps matches TRBD1 (5 bases). Trimming took off 5 bases at V and 4 bases at J, with 17 bases between the two ends. Germline V lookup: CDR1 MNHEY, CDR2 SMNVEV (reference sequence). The CDR3 has 16 amino acids. This chain's CDR3 is CASSIGAGGYNEKLFF. The DNA of the CDR3 is TGTGCCAGCAGTATTGGGGCGGGGGGATATAATGAAAAACTGTTTTTT.

The V and J genes are TRBV4-3 and TRBJ2-3, with D tentatively TRBD1 or TRBD2 (6 bases each). Germline CDR1 and CDR2: LGHNA and YSLEER. This CDR3 is built from 17 residues. V was trimmed by 2 bases and J by 9 bases, leaving 24 bases between them. This chain's CDR3 is CASSQRGFGEASGTQYF. CDR3 in DNA: TGCGCCAGCAGCCAAAGGGGGTTTGGGGAGGCCAGCGGCACGCAGTATTTT.

The rearrangement links TRBV28 to TRBJ2-3; 16 bases line up with TRBD2. Germline CDR1 MDHEN, CDR2 SYDVKM. J gave up 3 bases and V 4 bases, and 4 bases lay outside the gene matches. This CDR3 spans 17 amino acids. In DNA, the CDR3 is TGTGCCAGCAGTTCGGGACTAGCGGGGGGGTCTACAGATACGCAGTATTTT. It encodes CASSSGLAGGSTDTQYF. The complete variable domain, with remaining parts taken from reference TRBV28 and TRBJ2-3, reads DVKVTQSSRYLVKRTGEKVFLECVQDMDHENMFWYRQDPGLGLRLIYFSYDVKMKEKGDIPEGYSVSREKKERFSLILESASTNQTSMYLCASSSGLAGGSTDTQYFGPGTRLTVL.

Written as DNA, the CDR3 is TGTGCCAGCAGTAACTACGAGCAGTACTTC. Amino acids: CASSNYEQYF. This chain joins TRBV2 and TRBJ2-5; D call uncertain. The J call may be mistaken, given a closer DNA end match to TRBJ2-7. The length of the CDR3 is 10 residues. Germline V gene data show CDR1 as SNHLY and CDR2 as FYNNEI.

By share, this clone ranks as medium-sized. This chain joins TRBV28 and TRBJ1-1; TRBD1 aligns across 7 bases. CDR1 MDHEN and CDR2 SYDVKM come from the germline V gene. This CDR3 is 14 amino acids long. With 5 bases clipped from V and 3 bases from J, the junction kept 6 bases outside the gene matches. The CDR3 sequence is CASSIPGQYTEAFF. The CDR3, as DNA: TGTGCCAGCAGTATTCCGGGACAGTACACTGAAGCTTTCTTT.

The V and J genes are TRBV7-2 and TRBJ2-3; 9 nucleotides match TRBD2. The CDR3 has 15 residues. The germline gives CDR1 SGHTA, CDR2 FQGNSA. The V segment lost 5 bases and the J segment 4 bases; nucleotides outside the gene matches: 7. The CDR3 coding sequence is TGTGCCAGCAGCCCCCAGGGCGGGGGGGCAGATACGCAGTATTTT. The encoded protein is CASSPQGGGADTQYF.

The chain combines TRBV28 with TRBJ1-3; D perhaps matches TRBD1 (6 bases). Trimming left V 3 bases short and J 0 bases short, with 12 bases between. Germline loops: CDR1 MDHEN, CDR2 SYDVKM. The CDR3 runs to 16 residues. In nucleotides, the CDR3 is TGTGCCAGCAGTTTGGGGAGGGGGAGCTCTGGAAACACCATATATTTT. This codes for CASSLGRGSSGNTIYF.

The sample holds a few counts of this clone. The chain combines TRBV6-6 with TRBJ1-1, with 7 bases identical to TRBD1. The CDR3 totals 14 residues. Germline V gene sequence: CDR1 MNHNY, CDR2 SVGAGI (reference sequence). Trimming removed 8 bases from V and 3 bases from J; junction bases left unmatched: 9. The CDR3 protein is CASSGGQADTEAFF. DNA for the CDR3: TGTGCCAGCTCAGGTGGACAGGCGGACACTGAAGCTTTCTTT.

The chain employs TRBV5-4 and TRBJ2-3; D is unclear. In germline, CDR1 is SGHNT, CDR2 YYREEE (reference sequence). The ends were cut back, 3 bases at V and 3 bases at J, with 17 bases in the middle. The CDR3 is 16 amino acids. Here the CDR3 reads CASSSSGRRATDTQYF. As DNA, the CDR3 is TGTGCCAGCAGCTCCTCCGGGCGAAGGGCAACAGATACGCAGTATTTT.

This clone showed up just a few times. V usage is TRBV15 and J usage is TRBJ2-1; the D call may be TRBD1 or TRBD2 (5 bases each). CDR1 is LNHNV, CDR2 YYDKDF, per germline (reference sequence). V lost 4 bases to trimming and J lost 3 bases, with 7 bases between them. CDR3 length equals 13 residues. This CDR3 is CATSKGSYNEQFF. The CDR3 nucleotides read TGTGCCACCAGCAAGGGGAGCTACAATGAGCAGTTCTTC.